This is a list of T cell receptor beta chains from one sample in a study of blood T cell repertoires in COVID-19. Method: immunoSEQ multiplex PCR; TCRdb's copy keeps in-frame clones and lacks some. The sample includes about 130,000 clones, around 73% of them seen just once. Specimen: peripheral blood. The receptors were sampled from a man aged 55 to 70 who had recovered from COVID-19. The CDR3 runs from the conserved cysteine through the conserved F or W. The D gene is left open where the match is weak. Clone size is given for some rows only: seen once, a few or many times, or a class if the clone is expanded.

v_gene	j_gene	abundance	d_gene	CDR3nt	CDR3aa
TRBV4-1	TRBJ2-1	few	TRBD2	TGCGCCAGCAGCCAAGTGTCCTCCCGACTAGCGGGAGAGAGAGAGTTCTTC	CASSQVSSRLAGEREFF
TRBV7-8	TRBJ1-1	-	-	TGTGCCAGCAGCCTTTCTCCCGGGGGGACTGAAGCTTTCTTT	CASSLSPGGTEAFF
TRBV7-2	TRBJ2-7	-	TRBD2	TGTGCCAGCAGCTTAGCTCGACTAGCGGGAGCGCGTGAGCAGTACTTC	CASSLARLAGAREQYF
TRBV27	TRBJ1-1	-	TRBD1	TGTGCCAGCAGTCCAGGGACAGGGAGAGCCGGAGCTTTCTTT	CASSPGTGRAGAFF
TRBV19	TRBJ1-2	-	-	TGTGCCAGTAGTGCCCAGGCCTCCCTGGGCTATGGCTACACCTTC	CASSAQASLGYGYTF
TRBV2	TRBJ1-1	many	TRBD1	TGTGCCAGCAGGGGGGGGACAGGGCTGAACACTGAAGCTTTCTTT	CASRGGTGLNTEAFF
TRBV19	TRBJ2-7	-	TRBD2	TGTGCCAGTAGTATTTTTAGCGGGGGCTTTTACGAGCAGTACTTC	CASSIFSGGFYEQYF
TRBV6-2/TRBV6-3	TRBJ2-7	-	TRBD2	TGTGCCAGCAGTTACCTAGCGGGAGGGCCGGATCCCTACGAGCAGTACTTC	CASSYLAGGPDPYEQYF
TRBV11-2	TRBJ1-2	-	-	TGTGCCAGCAGCTTAAGGGAGGGGGAGGGGTATGACTATGGCTACACCTTC	CASSLREGEGYDYGYTF
TRBV24-1	TRBJ2-1	-	TRBD2	TGTGCCACCAGTGGCCGGGGGGGTGGGGACAATGAGCAGTTCTTC	CATSGRGGGDNEQFF
TRBV19	TRBJ2-3	-	-	TGTGCCAGTCGTAGGGGAGCCAGCACAGATACGCAGTATTTT	CASRRGASTDTQYF
TRBV12-5	TRBJ1-1	few	-	TGTGCTAGTGGTTCCAATACATCGTTTGTCACTGAAGCTTTCTTT	CASGSNTSFVTEAFF
TRBV6-6	TRBJ1-2	-	-	TGTGCCAGCAGTTTAGCAGGGGACTATGGCTACACCTTC	CASSLAGDYGYTF
TRBV14	TRBJ1-5	many	-	TGTGCCAGCAGCCAAGGAGCCAATCAGCCCCAGCATTTT	CASSQGANQPQHF
TRBV7-8	TRBJ2-7	-	-	TGTGCCAGCAGCTTAGCTAGGGGGTTCTACGAGCAGTACTTC	CASSLARGFYEQYF
TRBV7-3	TRBJ2-6	-	TRBD1	TGTGCCAGCAGCACAGACAGGGGATCTGGGGCCAACGTCCTGACTTTC	CASSTDRGSGANVLTF
TRBV12-5	TRBJ2-1	-	-	TGTGCTAGTCGTAGTGGTCCCTACAATGAGCAGTTCTTC	CASRSGPYNEQFF
TRBV6-2/TRBV6-3	TRBJ1-5	-	-	TGTGCCAGCAGTACCGCGGCCGCAGTCGGCAATCAGCCCCAGCATTTT	CASSTAAAVGNQPQHF
TRBV19	TRBJ2-7	-	-	TGTGCCAGTAGCCAACAAGGAGGGGCCTACGAGCAGTACTTC	CASSQQGGAYEQYF
TRBV28	TRBJ2-1	-	-	TGTGCCAGCAGGGGGAGCTCCTACAATGAGCAGTTCTTC	CASRGSSYNEQFF
TRBV9	TRBJ2-2	-	-	TGTGCCAGCAGACAGGGAGTCGACACCGGGGAGCTGTTTTTT	CASRQGVDTGELFF
TRBV30	TRBJ2-5	-	-	TGTGCCTGGAGTGGGCCCACAGAGACCCAGTACTTC	CAWSGPTETQYF
TRBV3-1/TRBV3-2	TRBJ1-1	-	-	TGTGCCAGCAGCCAAGTCGGGAGCAACACTGAAGCTTTCTTT	CASSQVGSNTEAFF
TRBV18	TRBJ1-5	-	-	TGTGCCAGCTCTTGGACGGGGGGAGGTACTCAGCCCCAGCATTTT	CASSWTGGGTQPQHF
TRBV19	TRBJ1-6	once	-	TGTGCCAGTAGTGTTCGACGGGAAAATTCACCCCTCCACTTT	CASSVRRENSPLHF
TRBV28	TRBJ2-5	-	TRBD1	TGTGCCAGCAGCGACAGGGAAGAGACCCAGTACTTC	CASSDREETQYF
TRBV18	TRBJ2-3	-	TRBD1	TGTGCCAGCTCACTAGGGGGCAGCACAGATACGCAGTATTTT	CASSLGGSTDTQYF
TRBV6-2/TRBV6-3	TRBJ2-7	-	TRBD1	TGTGCCAGCATCCCTACGGGGACAGGAAACACCTACGAGCAGTACTTC	CASIPTGTGNTYEQYF
TRBV9	TRBJ1-1	-	-	TGTGCCAGCAGCCCTCAAACAGGCCCCTACACTGAAGCTTTCTTT	CASSPQTGPYTEAFF
TRBV6-5	TRBJ2-1	-	TRBD1	TGTGCCAGCAGCGGGGACAGGGTGGGTGAGCAGTTCTTC	CASSGDRVGEQFF
TRBV29-1	TRBJ2-7	-	TRBD2	TGCAGCGTACACAGCGGGAGGCCGACCTACGAGCAGTACTTC	CSVHSGRPTYEQYF
TRBV5-4	TRBJ2-4	-	-	TGTGCCAGCAGCTTGGCTAGCGAAACAAACATTCAGTACTTC	CASSLASETNIQYF
TRBV3-1/TRBV3-2	TRBJ1-2	-	TRBD1	TGTGCCAGCAGCCAGGGGGGGGACAGGGTTGTCTATGGCTACACCTTC	CASSQGGDRVVYGYTF
TRBV19	TRBJ2-3	once	-	TGTGCCAGTAGTGGAAGCCGGGACTTCTTCACTGATACGCAGTATTTT	CASSGSRDFFTDTQYF
TRBV5-6	TRBJ2-7	once	TRBD1	TGTGCCAGCAGCTTAAATCGGGACAGGGTCTTCTACGAGCAGTACTTC	CASSLNRDRVFYEQYF
TRBV19	TRBJ1-5	-	TRBD1	TGTGCCAGTAGTCGACAGGGTGGCATCAATCAGCCCCAGCATTTT	CASSRQGGINQPQHF
TRBV7-2	TRBJ2-5	-	TRBD1	TGTGCCAGCAGCTCACAGGGGGCGGGAGAGACCCAGTACTTC	CASSSQGAGETQYF
TRBV24-1	TRBJ1-5	-	-	TGTGCCACCAGTGCCCCGGGGAGGGAGGGCCAGCCCCAGCATTTT	CATSAPGREGQPQHF
TRBV5-6	TRBJ1-2	-	-	TGTGCCAGCAGGTCAGGGGTTTACGGCTACACCTTC	CASRSGVYGYTF
TRBV20-1	TRBJ2-1	once	-	TGCAGTGCTAGTTCGGCGGGACGATACAATGAGCAGTTCTTC	CSASSAGRYNEQFF
TRBV19	TRBJ2-2	-	-	TGTGCCAGTAGTATGAGAGGACAAGCGAACACCGGGGAGCTGTTTTTT	CASSMRGQANTGELFF
TRBV28	TRBJ2-3	-	-	TGTGCCAGCAGTTTGGGCAGTACTACGCAGTATTTT	CASSLGSTTQYF
TRBV27	TRBJ2-1	-	TRBD2	TGTGCCAGCCGAAAAGCGGGGGGGCCCGATGAGCAGTTCTTC	CASRKAGGPDEQFF
TRBV5-5	TRBJ2-6	-	-	TGTGCCAGCAGCTTGGTGGGGGGGGCCTCTGGGGCCAACGTCCTGACTTTC	CASSLVGGASGANVLTF
TRBV7-6	TRBJ2-1	-	TRBD2	TGTGCCAGCAGCCAAAGCGGGGCTGCCTACAATGAGCAGTTCTTC	CASSQSGAAYNEQFF
TRBV7-2	TRBJ1-1	-	-	TGTGCCAGCAGCTTAGGTCCAGGGCGGGGGGCTGAAGCTTTCTTT	CASSLGPGRGAEAFF
TRBV7-2	TRBJ1-6	-	-	TGTGCCAGCAGCCTAAATATGGGCTCACCCCTCCACTTT	CASSLNMGSPLHF
TRBV7-2	TRBJ1-2	-	-	TGTGCCAGCAGCGTCGAGCCGGGACTCGGACGCTACACCTTC	CASSVEPGLGRYTF
TRBV24-1	TRBJ2-5	-	TRBD1	TGTGCCACCAGTGAGCCAGACAGGGAACTAGGGGGAAAGACCCAGTACTTC	CATSEPDRELGGKTQYF
TRBV5-8	TRBJ2-2	-	TRBD1	TGTGCCAGCAGACCGGGACAGCTGAACACCGGGGAGCTGTTTTTT	CASRPGQLNTGELFF
TRBV6-2/TRBV6-3	TRBJ2-2	-	TRBD2	TGTGCCAGCAGTTACTCGAAGGCGGGACTAGCGAACACCGGGGAGCTGTTTTTT	CASSYSKAGLANTGELFF
TRBV19	TRBJ1-5	-	TRBD1	TGTGCCACCTCACCACCCAGGGGACAGAGCAATCAGCCCCAGCATTTT	CATSPPRGQSNQPQHF